This T cell receptor beta chain appears in the sequencing data of a study of control samples from healthy donors and cancer patients. The CDR3 loop spans 13 amino acids. From germline, CDR1 is SGHDT and CDR2 YYEEEE. V dropped 1 base and J dropped 7 bases, with 9 bases sitting between them. Measured with immunoSEQ multiplex PCR; TCRdb has only the in-frame clones, and not every one. The table includes about 130,000 clones, about 95% detected once. The J gene is TRBJ1-5, the V gene TRBV5-6; D is undetermined. The sequence was collected from a man aged 30 to 39 in good health. Sequenced material: blood. For the CDR3, the DNA is TGTGCCAGCAGCTTGAACCGTCGACAGCCCCAGCATTTT. Amino acid sequence: CASSLNRRQPQHF.